The 24 T cell receptor beta chains below all came from one sample that was sequenced in a study of blood T cell repertoires in COVID-19. Profiling relied on immunoSEQ multiplex PCR, and the TCRdb table lists in-frame clones only, not all of them. The table lists some 210,000 clones, 80% of them singletons. The material sequenced was PBMCs or T cells enriched from blood (not recorded which). These receptors came from a man under 40 with acute COVID-19.

The chain is built from TRBV11-2 and TRBJ1-1; no clear D gene. The germline V and J ends were trimmed by 7 bases and 5 bases, with 11 bases remaining between them. Germline V gene sequence: CDR1 SGHAT, CDR2 FQNNGV. The CDR3 loop spans 12 amino acids. The CDR3 spells CASIGMATEAFF. CDR3 coding DNA: TGTGCCAGCATCGGGATGGCGACTGAAGCTTTCTTT.

The V gene is TRBV2, the J gene TRBJ1-5; perhaps TRBD1 as D (5 bases). Trimming took 6 bases from V and 0 from J, leaving 12 bases between them. Germline CDR1 and CDR2: SNHLY and FYNNEI. The length of the CDR3 is 15 residues. The CDR3: CASRGGEASNQPQHF. CDR3 DNA sequence: TGTGCCAGCAGGGGGGGAGAAGCTAGCAATCAGCCCCAGCATTTT.

This chain links TRBV9 with TRBJ1-5; 12 bases match TRBD1. Trimming at V came to 3 bases and at J to 7 bases, leaving 2 bases not matched to a gene. CDR1 and CDR2 from the germline V gene are SGDLS and YYNGEE. The CDR3 runs 14 residues. The CDR3 DNA sequence: TGTGCCAGCAGCGCCGGGACAGGGGGCCAGCCCCAGCATTTT. Its translation is CASSAGTGGQPQHF.

The chain links TRBV2 to TRBJ2-2; TRBD1 agrees at 7 bases. V trimming: 2 bases; J trimming: 6 bases; junction bases outside the gene matches: 3. CDR1 and CDR2 (germline): SNHLY, FYNNEI. The CDR3 has 14 residues. In nucleotides, the CDR3 is TGTGCCAGCAGTGAAACAGGGGTGGCCGGGGAGCTGTTTTTT. This sequence encodes CASSETGVAGELFF.

The rearrangement uses TRBV7-9 and TRBJ2-1, with TRBD2 identical over 9 bases. The V gene's germline CDR1 is SEHNR and CDR2 FQNEAQ (reference sequence). The CDR3 sequence is 13 residues long. With V trimmed by 4 bases and J by 7 bases, 2 bases remained unmatched. This CDR3 is CASSSSGGNEQFF. For the CDR3, the DNA is TGTGCCAGCAGCTCCAGCGGGGGGAATGAGCAGTTCTTC.

J is TRBJ2-7 and V is TRBV12-2; the D call in the table, TRBD1, was not verified against the DNA. TRBV12-2 is labeled a pseudogene. CDR3 size: 13 residues. The CDR3 DNA reads as TGTGCAAGTCGCTTAGAAGATCGCGTGGGCCCCTTCTTC. This codes for CASRLEDRVGPFF.

The chain links TRBV10-1 to TRBJ2-3; D call uncertain. This CDR3 is 12 amino acids long. CDR1 is WNHNN, CDR2 SYGVQD, per germline (reference sequence). Between the trimmed V and J ends, which lost 2 bases and 6 bases, there was a span of 6 bases. The CDR3 DNA reads TGCGCCAGCAGTGAGCCCGGGGATACGCAGTATTTT. It yields the protein CASSEPGDTQYF.

Of note for this clone: An end of the junction differs from the germline gene, which may be a read error. The V call is TRBV23-1, the J call TRBJ2-1, with 9 bases identical to TRBD1. TRBV23-1 is treated as an ORF (open reading frame) with a function not yet certain. This CDR3 is 12 amino acids long. This CDR3 reads CASDHPDRGVIF. CDR3 in DNA: TGCGCCAGCGATCACCCGGACAGGGGAGTAATCTTC.

The gene calls are TRBV7-9 and TRBJ1-3; D is undetermined. V was clipped by 4 bases and J by 8 bases, with 9 bases between them. Per germline, CDR1 SEHNR and CDR2 FQNEAQ (reference sequence). This CDR3 is built from 12 residues. As DNA, the CDR3 is TGTGCCAGCAGCTCCCGAGTGGACACCATATATTTT. Protein: CASSSRVDTIYF.

This clone was observed a few times. The genes are TRBV28 and TRBJ1-1; D is perhaps TRBD1 (5 bases). The CDR3 totals 13 residues. Germline V lookup: CDR1 MDHEN, CDR2 SYDVKM. Deletions cut 7 bases from V and 7 bases from J, with 16 bases between. This CDR3 is CASTGNPSFEAFF. Written as DNA, the CDR3 is TGTGCCAGCACAGGGAACCCATCCTTTGAAGCTTTCTTT. The full variable domain, its missing parts supplied by reference TRBV28 and TRBJ1-1, is DVKVTQSSRYLVKRTGEKVFLECVQDMDHENMFWYRQDPGLGLRLIYFSYDVKMKEKGDIPEGYSVSREKKERFSLILESASTNQTSMYLCASTGNPSFEAFFGQGTRLTVV.

The rearrangement links TRBV5-1 to TRBJ1-6, with 7 bases matching TRBD1. Germline V gene lookup returns CDR1 SGHRS and CDR2 YFSETQ. V was pared by 2 bases and J by 9 bases, with 5 bases of the junction left unmatched. CDR3 length: 14 residues. Here the CDR3 DNA reads TGCGCCAGCAGCTTAGAGACAGGGTCTTCACCCCTCCACTTT. The encoded protein is CASSLETGSSPLHF.

This clone was picked up one time. The genes are TRBV2 and TRBJ2-3; 15 nucleotides agree with TRBD2. V was clipped by 6 bases and J by 0 bases; unmatched bases: 4. The length of the CDR3 is 17 residues. The germline V gene has CDR1 SNHLY and CDR2 FYNNEI. The CDR3 DNA reads as TGTGCCAGCAGAGCCGGACTAGCGGGGGGGAGCACAGATACGCAGTATTTT. As protein: CASRAGLAGGSTDTQYF. The full variable domain, rest sourced from reference TRBV2 and TRBJ2-3, is EPEVTQTPSHQVTQMGQEVILRCVPISNHLYFYWYRQILGQKVEFLVSFYNNEISEKSEIFDDQFSVERPDGSNFTLKIRSTKLEDSAMYFCASRAGLAGGSTDTQYFGPGTRLTVL.

A single count supports this clone. The DNA of the CDR3 is TGTGCCATCGGCTTACAGGACGGAAACACCATATATTTT. This gives the protein CAIGLQDGNTIYF. The rearrangement joins TRBV12-3 or TRBV12-4 to TRBJ1-3, with D possibly matching TRBD1 (5 bases). The CDR3 has 13 residues. With 10 bases removed from V and 4 bases from J, the gap between germline ends came to 14 bases.

DNA for the CDR3: TGTGCCAGCAGTCTCGGACAGAACTATGGCTACACCTTC. It is translated as CASSLGQNYGYTF. The chain links TRBV5-4 to TRBJ1-2; the D gene is possibly TRBD1 (6 bases). Germline V gene lookup returns CDR1 SGHNT and CDR2 YYREEE (reference sequence). The CDR3 contains 13 residues. V was shortened by 5 bases and J by 2 bases, with 10 bases between the two germline ends.

The V gene is TRBV29-1, the J gene TRBJ2-3; 7 nucleotides line up with TRBD1. Trimming cost V 1 base and J 6 bases; bases outside gene matches: 10. This CDR3 is built from 15 residues. Germline loops: CDR1 SQVTM, CDR2 ANQGSEA. The CDR3 nucleotides read TGCAGCGTTGAAGCGACAGGGATGGGGGCGGATACGCAGTATTTT. Encoded protein: CSVEATGMGADTQYF.

V usage is TRBV30 and J usage is TRBJ1-5; 9 bases are shared with TRBD1. This CDR3 contains 16 residues. The germline gives CDR1 GTSNPN, CDR2 SVGIG (reference sequence). J gave up 2 bases and V 4 bases, and 9 bases lay outside the gene matches. CDR3 protein: CAWTGQGIPGNQPQHF. The CDR3 region has the DNA TGTGCCTGGACTGGACAGGGGATTCCGGGCAATCAGCCCCAGCATTTT.

V and J are TRBV19 and TRBJ1-1; the D is unclear. Trimming left V 6 bases short and J 1 base short, with 9 bases between. This CDR3 has 13 residues. The germline V gene has CDR1 LNHDA and CDR2 SQIVND (reference sequence). In DNA form, the CDR3 reads TGTGCCAGTAGAGAACAGAGGAACACTGAAGCTTTCTTT. Translation gives CASREQRNTEAFF.

This clone was counted a few times. The J gene is TRBJ1-6, the V gene TRBV7-2; 9 bases agree with TRBD1. CDR1 and CDR2 from the germline V gene are SGHTA and FQGNSA. The CDR3 is made up of 15 amino acids. J lost 10 bases, V lost 5 bases, and 9 bases had no gene match. The DNA of the CDR3 is TGTGCCAGCAGCCTCCACGACAGGGGGATCTCACCCCTCCACTTT. This gives the protein CASSLHDRGISPLHF.

The V call is TRBV18, the J call TRBJ2-1, with D possibly TRBD2 on 6 matching bases. Germline V CDR1 and CDR2: KGHSH, LQKENI. Trimming took 6 bases from V and 6 from J, leaving 15 bases between them. The CDR3 has 14 amino acids. In DNA, the CDR3 is TGTGCCAGCTCGCGGGGACCCGGTACCAATGAGCAGTTCTTC. Its protein product is CASSRGPGTNEQFF.

The V and J genes are TRBV5-6 and TRBJ2-7, with D possibly matching TRBD1 (6 bases). Trimming took off 4 bases at V and 3 bases at J, with 17 bases between the two ends. Germline CDR1 and CDR2: SGHDT and YYEEEE. The CDR3 extends over 15 amino acids. The CDR3, as DNA: TGTGCCAGCAGCCTCCAGGGGTTCCTTATCTACGAGCAGTACTTC. Its translation: CASSLQGFLIYEQYF.

This clone turned up a few times. This chain uses TRBV6-1 with TRBJ2-2; TRBD2 is a possible D gene (5 bases). V was cut by 1 base and J by 6 bases, with 12 bases left in between. The CDR3 is 15 residues long. Germline lookup yields CDR1 MNHNS and CDR2 SASEGT. The CDR3 nucleotides are TGTGCCAGCAGTGAAGAGGCCCACGGGGCCGGGGAGCTGTTTTTT. It codes for CASSEEAHGAGELFF.

V usage is TRBV9 and J usage is TRBJ1-5; no clear D gene. The CDR3 runs to 15 residues. With 0 bases removed from V and 0 bases from J, the gap between germline ends came to 7 bases. In germline, CDR1 is SGDLS, CDR2 YYNGEE. The CDR3 here is CASSVDSHSNQPQHF. The CDR3 DNA reads TGTGCCAGCAGCGTAGACAGTCATAGCAATCAGCCCCAGCATTTT.

This clone was picked up one time. The chain links TRBV29-1 to TRBJ2-7; D unresolved. Trimming took off 1 base at V and 3 bases at J, with 7 bases between the two ends. Germline CDR1 and CDR2: SQVTM and ANQGSEA. CDR3 size: 12 residues. The CDR3 DNA sequence: TGCAGCGTTGAAGCGAGAAACTACGAGCAGTACTTC. As protein: CSVEARNYEQYF.

The genes are TRBV19 and TRBJ1-5; TRBD1 is a possible D gene (6 bases). Germline loops: CDR1 LNHDA, CDR2 SQIVND (reference sequence). V gave up 4 bases and J gave up 2 bases, with 9 bases separating them. CDR3 length equals 14 residues. CDR3 in amino acids: CASSTQGGNQPQHF. The CDR3 nucleotides read TGTGCCAGTAGTACACAGGGAGGCAATCAGCCCCAGCATTTT.